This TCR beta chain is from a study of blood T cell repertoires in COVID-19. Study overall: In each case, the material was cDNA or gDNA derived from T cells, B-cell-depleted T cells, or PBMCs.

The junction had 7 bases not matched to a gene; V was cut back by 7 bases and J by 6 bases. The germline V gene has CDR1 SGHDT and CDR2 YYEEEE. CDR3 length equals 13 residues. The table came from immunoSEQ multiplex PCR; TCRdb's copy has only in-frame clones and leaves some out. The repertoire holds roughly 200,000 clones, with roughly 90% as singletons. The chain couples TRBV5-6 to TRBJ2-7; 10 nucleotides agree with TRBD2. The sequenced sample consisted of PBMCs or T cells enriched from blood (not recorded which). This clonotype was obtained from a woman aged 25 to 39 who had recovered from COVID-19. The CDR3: CASPAGGPSEQYF. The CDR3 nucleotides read TGTGCCAGCCCAGCGGGGGGGCCGAGCGAGCAGTACTTC.